The clone carrying this T cell receptor beta chain has more than one count but fewer than ten. The repertoire was sequenced with immunoSEQ multiplex PCR; TCRdb's copy has only in-frame clones and lacks some. The sample has about 9,400 clones; around 69% are singletons. The sample is drawn from a study of ipilimumab plus nivolumab after autologous stem cell transplantation. Background on the study: Typical patient got roughly 5 ipilimumab doses and about eight nivolumab doses (median). Myeloma patients were high-risk transplant-naive or relapsed within 3 years of first autologous transplant.

Starting 14 to 28 days after autologous transplant, ipilimumab 1 mg/kg was given. Dosing: nivolumab 3 mg/kg IV, weeks 1, 4, 7, 10, then every two weeks to week 26. Trimming at V came to 5 bases and at J to 7 bases, leaving 10 bases not matched to a gene. Per germline, CDR1 SEHNR and CDR2 FQNEAQ (reference sequence). The CDR3 is 14 amino acids. The sequences come from PBMCs, collected in a trial of ipilimumab plus nivolumab as post-transplant consolidation. The sequence came from a female donor with multiple myeloma. The chain combines TRBV7-9 with TRBJ1-2; 7 bases fit TRBD1. The CDR3 DNA reads as TGTGCCAGCAGCCCGAATCCCGACAGGGCTGGCTACACCTTC. Translated: CASSPNPDRAGYTF. Full variable domain (remainder filled in from reference TRBV7-9 and TRBJ1-2): DTGVSQNPRHKITKRGQNVTFRCDPISEHNRLYWYRQTLGQGPEFLTYFQNEAQLEKSRLLSDRFSAERPKGSFSTLEIQRTEQGDSAMYLCASSPNPDRAGYTFGSGTRLTVV.